This T cell receptor beta chain was sequenced during a study of blood T cell repertoires in COVID-19. About the study: The cDNA or gDNA used as material had been derived from T cells, B-cell-depleted T cells, or PBMCs.

Authors' analysis steps: The authors estimated nucleated cell counts from reference gene primer amplification. Produced via immunoSEQ multiplex PCR; TCRdb's table is partial and in-frame only. V and J calls and clone size are as listed in that table; D and trimming were resolved from the DNA. The sample shows under 200,000 clones, over 80% of them seen only once. From germline, CDR1 is MNHEY and CDR2 SVGAGI. J lost 8 bases, V lost 10 bases, and 8 bases had no gene match. The CDR3 runs to 14 residues. The receptor's source is an older woman with acute or convalescent COVID-19. Source material: peripheral blood. This rearrangement joins TRBV6-5 to TRBJ2-1; 13 bases agree with TRBD2. The CDR3 loop is CATPTSGGLDEQFF. The DNA for the CDR3 is TGTGCCACCCCGACTAGCGGGGGGCTCGATGAGCAGTTCTTC.